This T cell receptor beta chain came from a study of control samples from healthy donors and cancer patients. Repertoires were generated with immunoSEQ multiplex PCR, while TCRdb's copy carries only in-frame clones and drops some. The sample has 100,000 to 150,000 clones, about 90% seen once; the top ten hold approximately 2%. This clone was recorded only once. Distinct nucleotide sequences in the sample also encode this CDR3. Germline V CDR1 and CDR2: LGHNA, YNFKEQ. Between the trimmed V and J ends, which lost 2 bases and 8 bases, there was a span of 15 bases. The CDR3 consists of 15 residues. Sequenced: blood. The genes are TRBV4-2 and TRBJ1-4; D is possibly TRBD1 (6 bases). The sequence derives from a woman aged 50 to 60 in good health. In DNA, the CDR3 is TGTGCCAGCAGCCAACCAGGTGGGGGCGGGGAAAAACTGTTTTTT. This translates into CASSQPGGGGEKLFF.